A single T cell receptor (beta chain) is shown here with its context. This record comes from a study of blood T cell repertoires in COVID-19. V lost 5 bases to trimming and J lost 2 bases, with 11 bases between them. This CDR3 comprises 14 residues. CDR1 and CDR2 (germline): SGHTA, FQGNSA. Profiling relied on immunoSEQ multiplex PCR, and the TCRdb table lists in-frame clones only, not all of them. Counted here are 93,000 or so clones, about 80% occurring once; the ten biggest clones make up over 10%. Material for sequencing was peripheral blood. The rearrangement links TRBV7-2 to TRBJ2-3; unclear D gene. This TCR came from a human donor in a cohort sampled during active or convalescent COVID-19. CDR3 nucleotides: TGTGCCAGCAGCCTAGACTTTTTCACAGATACGCAGTATTTT. This sequence encodes CASSLDFFTDTQYF.